This T cell receptor beta chain was sequenced for a study of OX40 agonist ivuxolimab in advanced cancers. Looking at the study overall: Ivuxolimab doses were 0.01, 0.1, 0.3, 1.5, 3 or 10 mg/kg every 2 weeks.

In germline, CDR1 is SGHTA, CDR2 FQGNSA. Deletions cut 6 bases from V and 2 bases from J, with 11 bases between. CDR3 length: 14 residues. This clone came up a few times. TCRdb's copy holds only in-frame clones and misses some; the assay was immunoSEQ multiplex PCR. The top ten hold 1.5% to 2% of the sample, which has 77,000 or so clones, less than 95% seen once. The cohort excluded patients with autoimmune disease history or systemic immunosuppression. The chain combines TRBV7-2 with TRBJ1-5; D is possibly TRBD1 (6 bases). The clonotype comes from an adult with an advanced solid tumor such as melanoma, head and neck, liver or kidney cancer. Sequencing was performed on CD4+ or CD8+ T cells sorted from blood, taken in a trial of the OX40 agonist ivuxolimab. The CDR3 DNA sequence: TGTGCCAGCAGTACTGCAGGGGGCAATCAGCCCCAGCATTTT. As protein: CASSTAGGNQPQHF.